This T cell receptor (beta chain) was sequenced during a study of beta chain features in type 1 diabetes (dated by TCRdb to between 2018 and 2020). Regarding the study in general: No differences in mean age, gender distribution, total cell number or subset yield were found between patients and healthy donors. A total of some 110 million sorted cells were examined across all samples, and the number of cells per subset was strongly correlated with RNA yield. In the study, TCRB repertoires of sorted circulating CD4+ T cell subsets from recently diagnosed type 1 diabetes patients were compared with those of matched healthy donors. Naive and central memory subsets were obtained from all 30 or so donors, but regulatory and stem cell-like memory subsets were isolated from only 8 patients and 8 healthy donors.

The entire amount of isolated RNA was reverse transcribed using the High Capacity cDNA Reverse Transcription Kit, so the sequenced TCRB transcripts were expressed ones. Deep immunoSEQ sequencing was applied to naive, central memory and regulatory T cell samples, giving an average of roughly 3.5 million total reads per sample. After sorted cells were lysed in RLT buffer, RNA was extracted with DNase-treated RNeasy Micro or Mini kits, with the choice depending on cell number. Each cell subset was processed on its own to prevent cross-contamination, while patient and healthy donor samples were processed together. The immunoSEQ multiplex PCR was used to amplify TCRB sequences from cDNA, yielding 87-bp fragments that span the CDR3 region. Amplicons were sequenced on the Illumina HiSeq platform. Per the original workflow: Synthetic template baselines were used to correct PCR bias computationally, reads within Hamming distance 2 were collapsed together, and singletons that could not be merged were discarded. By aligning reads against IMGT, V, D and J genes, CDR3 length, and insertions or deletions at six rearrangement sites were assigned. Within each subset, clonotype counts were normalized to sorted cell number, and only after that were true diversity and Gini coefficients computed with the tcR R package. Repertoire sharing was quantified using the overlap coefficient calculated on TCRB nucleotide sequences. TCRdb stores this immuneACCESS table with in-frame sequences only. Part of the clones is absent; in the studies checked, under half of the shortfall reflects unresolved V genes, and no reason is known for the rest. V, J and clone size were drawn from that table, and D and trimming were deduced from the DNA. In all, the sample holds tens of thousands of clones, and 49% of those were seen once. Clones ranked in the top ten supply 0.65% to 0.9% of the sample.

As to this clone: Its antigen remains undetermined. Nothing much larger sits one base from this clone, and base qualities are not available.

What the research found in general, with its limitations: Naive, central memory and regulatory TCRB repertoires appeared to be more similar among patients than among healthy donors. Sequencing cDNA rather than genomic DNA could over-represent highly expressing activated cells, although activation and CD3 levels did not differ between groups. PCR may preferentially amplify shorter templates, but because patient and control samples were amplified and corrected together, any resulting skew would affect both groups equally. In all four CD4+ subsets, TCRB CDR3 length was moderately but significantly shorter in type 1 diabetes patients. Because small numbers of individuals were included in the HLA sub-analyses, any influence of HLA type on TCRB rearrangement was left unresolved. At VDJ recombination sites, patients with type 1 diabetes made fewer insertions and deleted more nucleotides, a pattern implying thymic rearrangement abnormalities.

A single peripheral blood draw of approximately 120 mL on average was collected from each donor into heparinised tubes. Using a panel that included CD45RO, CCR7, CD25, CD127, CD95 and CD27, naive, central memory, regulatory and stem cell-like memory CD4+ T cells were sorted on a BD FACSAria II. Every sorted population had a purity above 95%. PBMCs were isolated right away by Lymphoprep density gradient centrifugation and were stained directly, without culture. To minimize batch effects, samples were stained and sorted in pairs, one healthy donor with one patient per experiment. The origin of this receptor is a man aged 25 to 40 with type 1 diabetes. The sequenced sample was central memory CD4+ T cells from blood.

CDR3 region: CASSPPGGGLEQFF. At the DNA level, the sequence is TGTGCCAGCAGCCCCCCGGGAGGGGGTCTTGAGCAGTTCTTC. Here the chain combines TRBV7-9 and TRBJ2-1; TRBD2 aligns with 8 central bases. From the germline V gene (reference sequence), CDR1 is SEHNR and CDR2 is FQNEAQ. Its CDR3 holds 14 amino acids, cysteine through phenylalanine. This entry keeps only the CDR3 DNA: 42 bases, framed from base 1. At the junction V is shortened by 5 bases and J by 9 bases; bases outside the gene matches: 9.